A selection of T cell receptor beta chains follows, all from one sample in a study of T-cell memory formation after mild COVID-19. One entry per CDR3 protein, called by TCRdb with MiXCR from the 5' RACE reads. The profile shows some 300,000 distinct CDR3 sequences, 20% to 25% of them singletons. Sequenced material: PBMCs or a T cell subset sorted from them (not recorded which). These receptor sequences come from a man between 18 and 35 years old who had mild COVID-19 (a few samples of this study predate the infection). Cell type and time point are not known. Each CDR3 is given with its conserved first and last residue. A D gene is named only where the DNA matches it firmly. Size tells how often a clone was seen (once, few, many) or the class of an expanded clone, and some rows leave it out.

d_gene	j_gene	abundance	v_gene	CDR3nt	CDR3aa
NA	TRBJ2-6	NA	TRBV5-1	TGCGCCAGCAGTCTAGGAACGATGAACTCTGGGGCCAACGTCCTGACTTTC	CASSLGTMNSGANVLTF
TRBD2	TRBJ2-5	many	TRBV12-3/TRBV12-4	TGTGCCAGCAGTCGACTAGCGCTCCAAGAGACCCAGTACTTC	CASSRLALQETQYF
TRBD2	TRBJ2-7	few	TRBV4-1	TGCGCCAGCAGCCCACCGGGGGGGACCTACGAGCAGTACTTC	CASSPPGGTYEQYF
NA	TRBJ1-2	NA	TRBV4-1	TGCGCCAGCAGCCCCCTAGGGGGGGGGTACTATGGCTACACCTTC	CASSPLGGGYYGYTF
TRBD2	TRBJ2-1	NA	TRBV28	TGTGCCAGCAAAGCTGCGGGGGGTGGCTACAATGAGCAGTTCTTC	CASKAAGGGYNEQFF
TRBD2	TRBJ2-3	NA	TRBV5-1	TGCGCCAGCAGCTTGGGGCTAGCGGAGACAGATACGCAGTATTTT	CASSLGLAETDTQYF
TRBD1	TRBJ2-5	many	TRBV7-2	TGTGCCAGCAGGGATAACAGGGGACAAGAGACCCAGTACTTC	CASRDNRGQETQYF
NA	TRBJ2-5	NA	TRBV7-2	TGTGCCAGCAGCTTAGTTGCGGGGCAGCAAGAGACCCAGTACTTC	CASSLVAGQQETQYF
NA	TRBJ2-7	NA	TRBV5-1	TGCGCCAGCAGCCCCGAGGGACGGGGGTTATACGAGCAGTACTTC	CASSPEGRGLYEQYF
NA	TRBJ2-7	many	TRBV12-3/TRBV12-4	TGTGCCAGCAGTTTAACAGAGTTCTACGAGCAGTACTTC	CASSLTEFYEQYF
TRBD1	TRBJ1-2	few	TRBV7-2	TGTGCCAGCAGCCCCCGGGACAGGGTTTTCGGCTATGGCTACACTTTC	CASSPRDRVFGYGYTF
NA	TRBJ1-1	NA	TRBV3-1	TGTGCCAGCAGCCGAGCGGAGTGGGGGAGGACTGAAGCTTTCTTT	CASSRAEWGRTEAFF
NA	TRBJ2-1	few	TRBV29-1	TGCAGCGTTGAAGGGACACCTTACAATGAGCAGTTCTTC	CSVEGTPYNEQFF
NA	TRBJ2-7	NA	TRBV20-1	TGCAGTGCTAGTGGAGCGTACGAGCAGTACTTC	CSASGAYEQYF
NA	TRBJ1-5	NA	TRBV6-1	TGTGCCAGCAGTGAATCGGGGGGATTGGGCAATCAGCCCCAGCATTTT	CASSESGGLGNQPQHF
NA	TRBJ2-5	NA	TRBV5-1	TGCGCCAGCAGCTTGATCCCTGCGGAGACCCAGTACTTC	CASSLIPAETQYF
NA	TRBJ2-3	NA	TRBV10-1	TGCGCCACCTCGCAAGGCACAGATACGCAGTATTTT	CATSQGTDTQYF
TRBD1	TRBJ1-2	NA	TRBV7-8	TGTGCCAGCAGCCCCCGGACAGGGGGATCCGCCCACTATGGCTACACCTTC	CASSPRTGGSAHYGYTF
NA	TRBJ2-1	many	TRBV25-1	TGTGCCAGCAGTGAACGGGCTAGTTGGGGGAATGAGCAGTTCTTC	CASSERASWGNEQFF
NA	TRBJ1-1	NA	TRBV9	TGTGCCAGCAGCGTAGGAGGGGCGGACACTGAAGCTTTCTTT	CASSVGGADTEAFF
TRBD1	TRBJ1-1	few	TRBV29-1	TGCAGCGTGTCGGGACAGGGGAACACTGAAGCTTTCTTT	CSVSGQGNTEAFF
NA	TRBJ2-5	many	TRBV7-8	TGTGCCAGCAGAGTCCCCCGGGGGCCCAGGACCCAGTACTTC	CASRVPRGPRTQYF
NA	TRBJ2-1	NA	TRBV12-3/TRBV12-4	TGTGCCAGCAGTTCGCCGTCAGGGGTAGGGAATGAGCAGTTCTTC	CASSSPSGVGNEQFF
TRBD1	TRBJ1-5	NA	TRBV12-3/TRBV12-4	TGTGCCAGCAGAGGACAGGGGTCGAGTCAGCCCCAGCATTTT	CASRGQGSSQPQHF
NA	TRBJ2-4	NA	TRBV5-5	TGTGCCAGCAGCTTAGACTCCCCGAAAAACATTCAGTACTTC	CASSLDSPKNIQYF
NA	TRBJ2-2	NA	TRBV4-1	TGCGCCAGCAGCCAGGAAAGAGACGGGGTTAACACCGGGGAGCTGTTTTTT	CASSQERDGVNTGELFF
NA	TRBJ1-4	NA	TRBV29-1	TGCAGCGTTGTAGGTTTATCTGAAAAACTGTTTTTT	CSVVGLSEKLFF
TRBD2	TRBJ2-1	NA	TRBV4-1	TGCGCCAGCAGCCAAGATCGGGCGGGGGGCTCCTACAATGAGCAGTTCTTC	CASSQDRAGGSYNEQFF
NA	TRBJ1-1	NA	TRBV20-1	TGCAGTGCTAGAGATCGTACATCCCCGAGCACTGAAGCTTTCTTT	CSARDRTSPSTEAFF
TRBD1	TRBJ1-2	NA	TRBV11-2	TGTGCCAGCAGCCCCCTCGGACAGGAGTATGGCTACACCTTC	CASSPLGQEYGYTF
NA	TRBJ2-7	NA	TRBV6-5	TGTGCCAGCAGTTACGGGAGTGCCTCCTACGAGCAGTACTTC	CASSYGSASYEQYF
TRBD1	TRBJ2-2	NA	TRBV6-2/TRBV6-3	TGTGCCAGCAGTTTTGGGACAGGGGGCGCGGGGGAGCTGTTTTTT	CASSFGTGGAGELFF
NA	TRBJ2-1	NA	TRBV11-2	TGTGCCAGCAGCTCCAACCGGTGGGGGAATGAGCAGTTCTTC	CASSSNRWGNEQFF
NA	TRBJ1-1	NA	TRBV2	TGTGCCAGCACCCCGGGAGGCATTTATATCGAAGCTTTCTTT	CASTPGGIYIEAFF
NA	TRBJ1-1	NA	TRBV18	TGTGCCAGCTCACCGGCGGCGGGCGCCTTGGACACTGAAGCTTTATTT	CASSPAAGALDTEALF
TRBD1	TRBJ2-7	few	TRBV12-3/TRBV12-4	TGTGCCAGCAGGGATTCCGGGACAGGGATCATGTACTTC	CASRDSGTGIMYF
NA	TRBJ1-1	few	TRBV7-9	TGTGCCAGCAGCTTAGAGCGAGTGACAAAAACTGAAGCTTTCTTT	CASSLERVTKTEAFF
NA	TRBJ2-1	NA	TRBV29-1	TGCAGCGCCACGGGTGTGACCTACAATGAGCAGTTCTTC	CSATGVTYNEQFF
TRBD1	TRBJ2-1	NA	TRBV27	TGTGCCAGCAGTTTGTCCCGGCAGGGACAGGGGGATATGTATGAGCAGTTCTTC	CASSLSRQGQGDMYEQFF
NA	TRBJ2-3	few	TRBV23-1	TGCGCCAGCAGTCAAGTTAGCACAGATACGCAGTATTTT	CASSQVSTDTQYF
NA	TRBJ2-7	NA	TRBV6-5	TGTGCCAGCAGTTACGTAGGTCGAATCTCCTACGAGCAGTACTTC	CASSYVGRISYEQYF
TRBD2	TRBJ2-2	few	TRBV5-1	TGCGCCAGCAGCCCTCCTAGCGGGGGGGCCTTCGGGGAGCTGTTTTTT	CASSPPSGGAFGELFF
NA	TRBJ1-5	NA	TRBV7-2	TGTGCCAGCAGCTTAGCGTTGTCCCCAGGGGATAGCAATCAGCCCCAGCATTTT	CASSLALSPGDSNQPQHF
TRBD1	TRBJ1-1	many	TRBV6-5	TGTGCCAGCAGAGTGACAGGGGGCTCGGGTTGGGTCACTGAAGCTTTCTTT	CASRVTGGSGWVTEAFF
NA	TRBJ1-5	NA	TRBV5-1	TGCGCCAGCAGCTTGGGGACCCCGGGCAATCAGCCCCAGCATTTT	CASSLGTPGNQPQHF
NA	TRBJ1-1	NA	TRBV29-1	TGCAGCGTTGTTGAGAACACTGAAGCTTTCTTT	CSVVENTEAFF
NA	TRBJ2-2	few	TRBV7-9	TGTGCCAGCAGCTTCATCAACACCGGGGAGCTGTTTTTT	CASSFINTGELFF
NA	TRBJ1-1	NA	TRBV6-2/TRBV6-3	TGTGCCAGCAGTCCAGGACGGGAAGGGAACACTGAAGCTTTCTTT	CASSPGREGNTEAFF
NA	TRBJ2-3	few	TRBV7-9	TGTGCCAGCAGCTTAGGTGCGACTAGAAATTTGGGAGATACGCAGTATTTT	CASSLGATRNLGDTQYF
NA	TRBJ2-3	few	TRBV9	TGTGCCAGCAGCGTAGGGCTAGTCATCTCAGATACGCAGTATTTT	CASSVGLVISDTQYF
NA	TRBJ2-3	NA	TRBV5-1	TGCGCCAGCAGCTTGGTTCCGCTGAGGGAGACGCAGTATTTT	CASSLVPLRETQYF
TRBD1	TRBJ2-1	many	TRBV5-1	TGCGCCAGCAGCTCAGGACAGGGAGCTACTTTTAGTGAGCAGTTCTTC	CASSSGQGATFSEQFF
NA	TRBJ1-2	few	TRBV5-1	TGCGCCAGCAGATTAAGCCTGGCTTATGGCTACACCTTC	CASRLSLAYGYTF
NA	TRBJ1-4	few	TRBV20-1	TGCAGTGCTAGATCCTACAGGGCGGATGAAAAACTGTTTTTT	CSARSYRADEKLFF